The 27 T cell receptor beta chains listed next were all sequenced from one sample in a study of blood T cell repertoires in COVID-19. Generated by immunoSEQ multiplex PCR, the TCRdb table keeps only in-frame clones and is missing some. This table holds under 300,000 clones, 87% found once. Sequences were obtained from PBMCs or T cells enriched from blood (not recorded which). Receptor source: a woman in her twenties or thirties with acute COVID-19.

This clone was counted only a few times. The rearrangement uses TRBV5-6 and TRBJ2-7; no firm D call. The CDR3 length is 14 residues. The germline gives CDR1 SGHDT, CDR2 YYEEEE. The V gene lost 1 base and the J gene lost 0 bases, with 8 bases spanning the gap. CDR3 region: CASSLQSGSYEQYF. The CDR3 nucleotides read TGTGCCAGCAGCTTGCAGTCAGGCTCCTACGAGCAGTACTTC. Full variable domain (outside the CDR3, taken from reference TRBV5-6 and TRBJ2-7): DAGVTQSPTHLIKTRGQQVTLRCSPKSGHDTVSWYQQALGQGPQFIFQYYEEEERQRGNFPDRFSGHQFPNYSSELNVNALLLGDSALYLCASSLQSGSYEQYFGPGTRLTVT.

This sequence joins TRBV28 and TRBJ2-7; a possible D gene is TRBD1 (5 bases). The CDR3 extends over 13 amino acids. CDR1 is MDHEN, CDR2 SYDVKM, per germline. Trimming took off 5 bases at V and 2 bases at J, with 10 bases between the two ends. The DNA for the CDR3 is TGTGCCAGCAGTCAGGGTAAACCCTACGAGCAGTACTTC. This codes for CASSQGKPYEQYF.

The rearrangement joins TRBV10-1 to TRBJ2-1; D might be TRBD2 (6 bases). Trimming left V 2 bases short and J 1 base short, with 9 bases between. The germline CDR1 and CDR2 sequences are WNHNN and SYGVQD (reference sequence). The CDR3 is 15 residues long. In DNA form, the CDR3 reads TGCGCCAGCAGTGAGAGGAGGGTTTCCTACAATGAGCAGTTCTTC. Translated, it gives CASSERRVSYNEQFF.

V usage is TRBV29-1 and J usage is TRBJ1-2; D perhaps matches TRBD1 (6 bases). In germline, CDR1 is SQVTM, CDR2 ANQGSEA. This CDR3 has 14 amino acids. Trimming took 5 bases from V and 0 from J, leaving 13 bases between them. The CDR3 sequence: CSVWDTVANYGYTF. In nucleotides, the CDR3 is TGCAGCGTTTGGGACACCGTAGCTAACTATGGCTACACCTTC.

CDR3 residues: CASSLRGERGGYTF. In DNA, the CDR3 is TGTGCCAGCAGCCTGCGGGGAGAGCGGGGAGGCTACACCTTC. J is TRBJ1-2 and V is TRBV7-2; D is unresolved. The CDR3 contains 14 residues. V was cut by 5 bases and J by 8 bases, with 18 bases left in between. Germline V gene lookup returns CDR1 SGHTA and CDR2 FQGNSA.

This rearrangement joins TRBV4-1 to TRBJ2-7; tentatively, D is TRBD1 (6 bases). This CDR3 comprises 17 residues. The germline V gene encodes CDR1 MGHRA and CDR2 YSYEKL. Trimming took 0 bases from V and 2 from J, leaving 17 bases between them. The CDR3 DNA is TGCGCCAGCAGCCAAGAAGGTCCTGGACAGCCCCCCTACGAGCAGTACTTC. This gives the protein CASSQEGPGQPPYEQYF.

The V and J genes are TRBV27 and TRBJ2-1, with 10 bases fitting TRBD2. The germline CDR1 and CDR2 sequences are MNHEY and SMNVEV (reference sequence). The length of the CDR3 is 16 residues. Trimming at V came to 3 bases and at J to 6 bases, leaving 8 bases not matched to a gene. The CDR3 region has the DNA TGTGCCAGCAGTTTCTCTACTAGCGGGACAGGCAATGAGCAGTTCTTC. Amino acids: CASSFSTSGTGNEQFF.

The chain joins TRBV29-1 to TRBJ2-1; a weak D match, TRBD2 (8 bases). Germline lookup yields CDR1 SQVTM and CDR2 ANQGSEA. With 6 bases removed from V and 15 bases from J, the gap between germline ends came to 27 bases. The CDR3 sequence is 14 residues long. Here the CDR3 DNA reads TGCAGCGTGAAAGGACAGGCTACCGGGACTAGACGGTTCTTC. It specifies CSVKGQATGTRRFF.

V is TRBV6-5 and J is TRBJ1-2; 7 bases are a match to TRBD1. Germline CDR1 reads MNHEY; CDR2 reads SVGAGI. The CDR3 is 13 amino acids. J gave up 7 bases and V 5 bases, and 7 bases lay outside the gene matches. DNA for the CDR3: TGTGCCAGCAGTATCGGCGACAGGGTTGGCTACACCTTC. Protein sequence: CASSIGDRVGYTF.

This clone was recorded once. The chain recombines TRBV28 with TRBJ1-5, with 7 positions matching TRBD1. CDR1 MDHEN and CDR2 SYDVKM come from the germline V gene. J was trimmed by 0 bases and V by 6 bases; bases with no gene match: 5. The CDR3 consists of 15 residues. For the CDR3, the DNA is TGTGCCAGCAGCTTGACAGGGCATAGCAATCAGCCCCAGCATTTT. It translates to CASSLTGHSNQPQHF.

The chain recombines TRBV7-8 with TRBJ1-5; 12 bases map to TRBD1. Germline V gene data show CDR1 as SGHVS and CDR2 as FQNEAQ. The CDR3 is 18 residues long. V gave up 5 bases and J gave up 2 bases; unmatched junction bases: 10. CDR3 coding DNA: TGTGCCAGCAGCACCCAGGGGGACAGGGGGCTCGGCAATCAGCCCCAGCATTTT. Its translation is CASSTQGDRGLGNQPQHF.

The rearrangement links TRBV2 to TRBJ1-4; 12 nucleotides agree with TRBD1. CDR1 and CDR2 from the germline V gene are SNHLY and FYNNEI. With 6 bases clipped from V and 8 bases from J, the junction kept 4 bases outside the gene matches. This CDR3 has 14 amino acids. CDR3: CASRRDRGPEKLFF. The DNA for the CDR3 is TGTGCCAGCAGAAGGGACAGGGGGCCGGAAAAACTGTTTTTT.

V and J are TRBV29-1 and TRBJ1-2; TRBD1 aligns across 10 bases. The V gene's germline CDR1 is SQVTM and CDR2 ANQGSEA. The CDR3 extends over 13 amino acids. Germline trimming cut 6 bases from V and 3 bases from J; bases unmatched to any gene: 4. CDR3 protein: CSVGTGEDYGYTF. The CDR3 DNA follows: TGCAGCGTAGGGACAGGGGAGGACTATGGCTACACCTTC.

The rearrangement joins TRBV18 to TRBJ2-1; 7 bases are shared with TRBD1. V lost 4 bases and J lost 9; bases outside the gene matches: 9. Germline V CDR1 and CDR2: KGHSH, LQKENI. There are 14 residues in the CDR3. CDR3 residues: CASSLPATGTEQFF. CDR3 nucleotides: TGTGCCAGCTCACTCCCGGCGACAGGGACTGAGCAGTTCTTC.

The chain carries TRBV20-1 and TRBJ1-2; the D gene is possibly TRBD1 (5 bases). The germline V gene has CDR1 DFQATT and CDR2 SNEGSKA (reference sequence). V lost 2 bases, J lost 4 bases, and 5 bases lay in between. This CDR3 comprises 11 residues. The CDR3: CSARQGYGYTF. The CDR3 nucleotides read TGCAGTGCTAGACAGGGCTATGGCTACACCTTC.

This chain joins TRBV2 and TRBJ1-3, with a tentative D call TRBD1 (6 bases). V was shortened by 3 bases and J by 0 bases, with 12 bases between the two germline ends. CDR3 size: 16 residues. Germline V gene data show CDR1 as SNHLY and CDR2 as FYNNEI. The CDR3 is CASSERGARSGNTIYF. DNA for the CDR3: TGTGCCAGCAGTGAGCGGGGGGCTCGCTCTGGAAACACCATATATTTT.

The table lists this clone with a count of one. The V call is TRBV19, the J call TRBJ2-2; D possibly corresponds to TRBD2 (6 bases). Germline V gives CDR1 LNHDA, CDR2 SQIVND (reference sequence). This CDR3 has 16 amino acids. Trimming shortened V by 2 bases and J by 6 bases, and 16 bases separated the two germline ends. The CDR3 region has the DNA TGTGCCAGTAGTATAAAAGCGGGCAGAGGGGCCGGGGAGCTGTTTTTT. Translating it yields CASSIKAGRGAGELFF.

This chain joins TRBV2 and TRBJ1-2; tentatively, D is TRBD1 (6 bases). CDR1 is SNHLY, CDR2 FYNNEI, per germline. The V and J ends lost 6 bases and 2 bases respectively, with 10 bases between them. This CDR3 is 13 amino acids long. CDR3 bases: TGTGCCAGCAGCTCGGGACACAACTATGGCTACACCTTC. This codes for CASSSGHNYGYTF.

This rearrangement joins TRBV28 to TRBJ1-2; weak D call: TRBD1 (5 bases). CDR3 length: 14 amino acids. Trimming took off 8 bases at V and 6 bases at J, with 19 bases between the two ends. CDR1 is MDHEN and CDR2 is SYDVKM in the germline V gene. The CDR3 bases are TGTGCCAGCGGGATCGGGGGGGGTTTCAATGGCTACACCTTC. Protein: CASGIGGGFNGYTF.

V is TRBV27 and J is TRBJ2-7; 10 nucleotides match TRBD1. Germline V CDR1 and CDR2: MNHEY, SMNVEV (reference sequence). The CDR3 extends over 14 amino acids. Trimming took 5 bases from V and 7 from J; bases not matched to a gene: 8. CDR3 in DNA: TGTGCCAGCAGTCCCGGGACAGGGGTTAGGGAGCAGTACTTC. Protein product: CASSPGTGVREQYF.

The chain employs TRBV11-3 and TRBJ2-1; 9 bases are a match to TRBD2. The germline V gene encodes CDR1 SGHNT and CDR2 YENEEA. The CDR3 sequence is 15 residues long. The ends lost 4 bases at V and 7 bases at J; junction bases unmatched: 8. DNA for the CDR3: TGTGCCAGCAGCTCCGCGGGAGGGCAGGGGAATGAGCAGTTCTTC. Residues: CASSSAGGQGNEQFF. Complete variable domain (other parts from reference TRBV11-3 and TRBJ2-1): EAGVVQSPRYKIIEKKQPVAFWCNPISGHNTLYWYLQNLGQGPELLIRYENEEAVDDSQLPKDRFSAERLKGVDSTLKIQPAELGDSAVYLCASSSAGGQGNEQFFGPGTRLTVL.

The chain joins TRBV4-1 to TRBJ2-7, with 8 bases that match TRBD2. Germline lookup yields CDR1 MGHRA and CDR2 YSYEKL. V lost 4 bases and J lost 5; bases outside the gene matches: 7. This CDR3 spans 14 amino acids. The CDR3 bases are TGCGCCAGCAGCCTCGGACTAGCCGGCGACGAGCAGTACTTC. Residues: CASSLGLAGDEQYF.

The rearrangement links TRBV27 to TRBJ2-3; D is uncertain. In germline, CDR1 is MNHEY, CDR2 SMNVEV (reference sequence). V was cut by 4 bases and J by 4 bases, with 12 bases left in between. The CDR3 spans 14 residues. CDR3 nucleotide sequence: TGTGCCAGCAGTTCCTATGCCGTTTCAGATACGCAGTATTTT. Encoded protein: CASSSYAVSDTQYF.

V gene TRBV2 combines with J gene TRBJ1-1; D unclear. The V end was cut by 3 bases, the J end by 11 bases, with 13 bases between. The germline gives CDR1 SNHLY, CDR2 FYNNEI. The CDR3 length is 12 residues. The CDR3 loop reads CASSDVSPSAFF. In nucleotides, the CDR3 is TGTGCCAGCAGTGATGTTAGTCCGTCGGCTTTCTTT.

This rearrangement joins TRBV5-5 to TRBJ1-6, with TRBD1 as a possible D gene (5 bases). The CDR3 runs 14 residues. The germline V gene encodes CDR1 SGHKS and CDR2 YYEKEE (reference sequence). Trimming shortened V by 0 bases and J by 4 bases, and 5 bases separated the two germline ends. CDR3 sequence reads: CASSLAGYNSPLHF. CDR3 DNA: TGTGCCAGCAGCTTGGCAGGGTATAATTCACCCCTCCACTTT.

This clone was observed a single time. The chain carries TRBV2 and TRBJ2-2; D is undetermined. Trimming took off 3 bases at V and 3 bases at J, with 14 bases between the two ends. This CDR3 is 16 amino acids long. Germline-derived CDR1 and CDR2 are SNHLY and FYNNEI. The CDR3 sequence is CASSDPFLFDTGELFF. The CDR3 DNA is TGTGCCAGCAGTGACCCGTTCTTATTCGACACCGGGGAGCTGTTTTTT.

The chain has TRBV6-4 and TRBJ2-7, with 12 nucleotides matching TRBD2. Germline V CDR1 and CDR2: MRHNA, SNTAGT. The length of the CDR3 is 15 residues. The V segment lost 5 bases and the J segment 0 bases; nucleotides outside the gene matches: 2. The CDR3: CASSQLAGGSYEQYF. CDR3 bases: TGTGCCAGCAGTCAACTAGCGGGAGGCTCCTACGAGCAGTACTTC.